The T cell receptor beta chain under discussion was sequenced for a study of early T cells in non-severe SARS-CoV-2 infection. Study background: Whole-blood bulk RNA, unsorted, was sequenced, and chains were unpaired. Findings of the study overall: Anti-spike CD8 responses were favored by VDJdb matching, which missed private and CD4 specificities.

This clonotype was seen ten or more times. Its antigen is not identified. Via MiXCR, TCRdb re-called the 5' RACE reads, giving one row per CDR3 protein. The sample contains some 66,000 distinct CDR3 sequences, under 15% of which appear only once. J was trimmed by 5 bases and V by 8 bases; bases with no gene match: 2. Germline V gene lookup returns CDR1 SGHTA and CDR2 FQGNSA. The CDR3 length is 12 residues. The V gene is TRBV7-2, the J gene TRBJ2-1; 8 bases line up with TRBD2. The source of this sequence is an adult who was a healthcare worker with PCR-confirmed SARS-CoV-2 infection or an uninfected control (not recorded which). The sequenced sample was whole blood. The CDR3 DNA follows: TGTGCCAGCCAGCGGGAGCACAATGAGCAGTTCTTC. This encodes CASQREHNEQFF.